Sequencing of this TCR beta chain was carried out in a study of T cells in Graves' hyperthyroidism and ophthalmopathy. Patients having uncontrolled infection, another autoimmune disease, pregnancy or lactation were not included. Clinicians diagnosed patients from clinical symptoms, serum thyroxine and TRAb, thyroid ultrasound and orbital computed tomography. Looked up from germline, CDR1 is MNHEY and CDR2 is SMNVEV (reference sequence). V dropped 6 bases and J dropped 6; count of bases not matched to a gene: 7. The CDR3 loop spans 13 amino acids. Findings of the study overall: Stable hyperthyroidism was separated from ophthalmopathy by a model based on 13 V-J features. With a median lead of approximately 6.4 months before onset, the model predicted ophthalmopathy.

This clonotype was observed at least ten times. The antigen is unknown. What was amplified from RNA transcripts were TCR beta CDR3 regions. The HTBI primer set drove a first-round RT-PCR of the TCR CDR3. TCRdb processed the multiplex PCR reads anew with MiXCR; each CDR3 protein has one entry. The sample lists a few hundred thousand distinct CDR3 sequences, roughly 50% occurring once. Sequencing was carried out using peripheral blood or thyroid tissue (not recorded which). The chain combines TRBV27 with TRBJ2-5; 7 positions match TRBD1. This receptor was taken from an adult woman with Graves' disease, either hyperthyroidism or ophthalmopathy (not recorded which). The CDR3 DNA follows: TGTGCCAGCAGCCCCTACAGGGGAAAGACCCAGTACTTC. As protein: CASSPYRGKTQYF.